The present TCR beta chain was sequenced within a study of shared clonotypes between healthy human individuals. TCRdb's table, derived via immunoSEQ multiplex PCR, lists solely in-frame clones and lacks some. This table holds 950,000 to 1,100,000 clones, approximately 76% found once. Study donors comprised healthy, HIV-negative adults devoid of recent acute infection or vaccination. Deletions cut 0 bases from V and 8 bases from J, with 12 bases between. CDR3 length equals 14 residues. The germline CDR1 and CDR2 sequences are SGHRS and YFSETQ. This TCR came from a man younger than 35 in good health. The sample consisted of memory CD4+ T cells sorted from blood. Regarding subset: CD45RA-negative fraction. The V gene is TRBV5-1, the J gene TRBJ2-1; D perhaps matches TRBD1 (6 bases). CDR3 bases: TGCGCCAGCAGCTTGGGCAGGGGAAAGGATGAGCAGTTCTTC. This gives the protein CASSLGRGKDEQFF.